The present TCR beta chain was sequenced within a study of Ad26.COV2.S vaccination and SARS-CoV-2 variants. For the study at large: Ad26.COV2.S, an intramuscular injection, was given once or twice 56 days apart.

Profiling relied on immunoSEQ multiplex PCR, and the TCRdb table lists in-frame clones only, not all of them. The sample holds about 320,000 clones, roughly 90% seen once. Germline V CDR1 and CDR2: SGHNT, YENEEA. Trimming took off 3 bases at V and 5 bases at J, with 7 bases between the two ends. There are 12 residues in the CDR3. The sample's treatment: approximately 18 received Ad26.COV2.S at low or high dose, single or two shots; several received placebo; per-sample allocation not given. The samples were gathered on day 63 after the first injection of vaccine or placebo. Immunization relied on an Ad26 vector, which expressed Wuhan-strain SARS-CoV-2 spike.

The material sequenced was peripheral blood, taken in a trial of Ad26.COV2.S vaccine versus placebo. J is TRBJ2-5 and V is TRBV11-3; D gene unclear. The sequence was collected from a person between 18 and 60 years old who received the Ad26.COV2.S COVID-19 vaccine or a placebo. This CDR3 reads CASSFSDETQYF. Here the CDR3 DNA reads TGTGCCAGCAGCTTTTCTGACGAGACCCAGTACTTC.